This T cell receptor (beta chain) was found in a study of cytomegalovirus exposure and HLA in healthy donors. Overall study findings and caveats: Among the CMV-associated chains, a few were confirmed in vitro as specific for CMV antigens. TRBV6-2, TRBV6-3 and some other V segments were unresolvable in 87-base-pair reads.

To note about this clone: What it recognizes is unknown.

PCR used 60 Vbeta primers and 13 Jbeta primers. Clones were sequenced by immunoSEQ multiplex PCR, and TCRdb holds only the in-frame ones, with some missing. The data contain over 150,000 clones, approximately 80% of them singletons. Losses at the gene ends were 1 base for V and 4 bases for J; bases not matched to a gene: 8. This CDR3 region has 16 residues. The germline CDR1 and CDR2 sequences are LGHNA and YNFKEQ. This receptor was obtained from a man in his late teens or twenties in good health and CMV-seropositive. V and J are TRBV4-2 and TRBJ1-1; 8 positions agree with TRBD1. Sequencing used PBMCs. The CDR3 DNA sequence: TGTGCCAGCAGCCAAGTCTTCTCGGACAGGGCCACTGAAGCTTTCTTT. It specifies CASSQVFSDRATEAFF.